This is a list of T cell receptor beta chains from one sample in a study of blood T cell repertoires in COVID-19. This table comes from immunoSEQ multiplex PCR, and its TCRdb copy is limited to in-frame clones, with some not included. This table has 200,000 to 300,000 clones, about 82% appearing once. What was sequenced was peripheral blood. The receptors stem from a man older than 75 with acute or convalescent COVID-19. The CDR3 runs from the conserved cysteine through the conserved F or W. The D gene is left open where the match is weak. Clone size is shown for a subset of rows, as once, few, many or a class of expanded clone.

V	length	J	D	size	DNA	CDR3
TRBV5-1	14	TRBJ1-4	NA	NA	TGCGCCAGCTGTCACGGGAGGACTAATGAAAAACTGTTTTTT	CASCHGRTNEKLFF
TRBV5-4	14	TRBJ1-2	NA	NA	TGTGCCAGCAGCCTTTACAGGGATTTGGATGGCTACACCTTC	CASSLYRDLDGYTF
TRBV6-4	13	TRBJ1-5	NA	NA	TGTGCCAGCAGTGACCGTCCCAATCAGCCCCAGCATTTT	CASSDRPNQPQHF
TRBV6-4	13	TRBJ1-1	NA	NA	TGTGCCAGCAGACGACAGGAGAACACTGAAGCTTTCTTT	CASRRQENTEAFF
TRBV10-2	15	TRBJ2-7	NA	NA	TGCGCCAGCAGTGAGTCGAATCCGGTTCGCTACGAGCAGTACTTC	CASSESNPVRYEQYF
TRBV27	15	TRBJ2-7	TRBD2	NA	TGTGCCAGCCGAGTCCTAGCGGGAGGGCCGGGGGAGCAGTACTTC	CASRVLAGGPGEQYF
TRBV27	14	TRBJ1-5	NA	NA	TGTGCCAGCAGTTTAAGGGCAGGGAATCAGCCCCAGCATTTT	CASSLRAGNQPQHF
TRBV7-9	16	TRBJ2-7	NA	NA	TGTGCCAGCAGCTTAGGACAGGATTTAGGTCACTACGAGCAGTACTTC	CASSLGQDLGHYEQYF
TRBV12-3/TRBV12-4	13	TRBJ1-1	NA	NA	TGTGCCAGCAGTTTCCACGGGGGATTTCACCCTTTCTTT	CASSFHGGFHPFF
TRBV7-9	14	TRBJ1-1	NA	few	TGTGCCAGCAGCTTAATTGGGTCGGGCACTGAAGCTTTCTTT	CASSLIGSGTEAFF
TRBV2	13	TRBJ2-3	NA	once	TGTGCCAGCCATCGGTCTAGCACAGATACGCAGTATTTT	CASHRSSTDTQYF
TRBV9	15	TRBJ1-2	NA	NA	TGTGCCAGCAGCGCGCGGGCCTTAGCTAACTATGGCTACACCTTC	CASSARALANYGYTF
TRBV27	18	TRBJ1-5	NA	NA	TGTGCCAGCAGTTCAAGTAGTGGGGGGAGATCTGGCAATCAGCCCCAGCATTTT	CASSSSSGGRSGNQPQHF
TRBV6-5	13	TRBJ2-3	TRBD2	NA	TGTGCCAGCAGTCCCCGACTAGCGGATACGCAGTATTTT	CASSPRLADTQYF
TRBV5-4	14	TRBJ2-5	TRBD2	NA	TGTGCCAGCAGCTTAGCGGGGGGGTGGGAGACCCAGTACTTC	CASSLAGGWETQYF
TRBV5-6	15	TRBJ2-7	TRBD2	NA	TGTGCCAGCAGCTCCCGGGGACTAGCGAAATACGAGCAGTACTTC	CASSSRGLAKYEQYF
TRBV28	15	TRBJ2-3	TRBD1	NA	TGTGCCACCCAGACTCGACAGGGTTACACAGATACGCAGTATTTT	CATQTRQGYTDTQYF
TRBV28	15	TRBJ1-4	NA	NA	TGTGCCAGCAGTCTCCCCCAGGGTAGTCATGAAAAACTGTTTTTT	CASSLPQGSHEKLFF
TRBV5-1	15	TRBJ2-1	NA	NA	TGCGCCAGCAGCTTGGACGGCGGGAAAGGAGATGAGCAGTTCTTC	CASSLDGGKGDEQFF
TRBV19	19	TRBJ2-4	NA	NA	TGTGCCAGTAACTCCCCCTCACTAGGGGGGGCTATAGCCAAAAACATTCAGTACTTC	CASNSPSLGGAIAKNIQYF
TRBV28	12	TRBJ2-7	NA	few	TGTGCCAGCAGGGACAGTTACTACGAGCAGTACTTC	CASRDSYYEQYF
TRBV2	14	TRBJ1-2	TRBD1	NA	TGTGCCAGCAGAGGGGACAGGGCTAACTATGGCTACACCTTC	CASRGDRANYGYTF
TRBV5-1	15	TRBJ1-1	NA	NA	TGCGCCAGCAGCAGTCTACAGGGATCTGACATTGAAGCTTTCTTT	CASSSLQGSDIEAFF
TRBV7-9	12	TRBJ1-2	NA	NA	TGTGCCAGCAGCTTATCAGGGCGCGGCTACACCTTC	CASSLSGRGYTF
TRBV5-1	16	TRBJ1-3	TRBD1	NA	TGCGCCAGCAGCTTGGCTCCGGGACAGAGCGCAAACACCATATATTTT	CASSLAPGQSANTIYF
TRBV12-2	14	TRBJ1-4	NA	once	TGTGCAGGCGACAGGGGGGCGTCCAATGAAAAACTGTTTTTT	CAGDRGASNEKLFF
TRBV19	14	TRBJ1-2	TRBD1	NA	TGTGCCAGTAGTGAGGGACAGCATAACTATGGCTACACCTTC	CASSEGQHNYGYTF
TRBV5-1	13	TRBJ2-7	TRBD2	NA	TGCGCCAGCAGCTTGCGGGCGGGAGGGGAGCAGTACTTC	CASSLRAGGEQYF
TRBV6-1	18	TRBJ2-7	NA	few	TGTGCCAGCAGTGAAGGGAGTAGGAGCTATTACAACTCCTACGAGCAGTACTTC	CASSEGSRSYYNSYEQYF
TRBV2	14	TRBJ1-1	NA	few	TGTGCCAGCAGTGAAATGTTAGGGGCCACTGAAGCTTTCTTT	CASSEMLGATEAFF